This TCR beta chain was documented in a study of response to subunit inactivated influenza vaccine. From germline, CDR1 is SGHAT and CDR2 FQNNGV. There are 15 residues in the CDR3. Trimming took 4 bases from V and 0 from J, leaving 10 bases between them. TCRdb analysed the RT-PCR reads with MiXCR anew, one entry per CDR3 protein. The sample shows approximately 700,000 distinct CDR3 sequences, roughly 14% of them seen only once. This chain joins TRBV11-2 and TRBJ2-4; D is possibly TRBD2 (6 bases). Source: PBMCs from blood, taken less than 15 days before vaccination. The clonotype was recovered from a man over 45 who received an inactivated influenza vaccine. CDR3 nucleotide sequence: TGTGCCAGCAGCTCACCGGGAGTAGCCAAAAACATTCAGTACTTC. Protein product: CASSSPGVAKNIQYF.